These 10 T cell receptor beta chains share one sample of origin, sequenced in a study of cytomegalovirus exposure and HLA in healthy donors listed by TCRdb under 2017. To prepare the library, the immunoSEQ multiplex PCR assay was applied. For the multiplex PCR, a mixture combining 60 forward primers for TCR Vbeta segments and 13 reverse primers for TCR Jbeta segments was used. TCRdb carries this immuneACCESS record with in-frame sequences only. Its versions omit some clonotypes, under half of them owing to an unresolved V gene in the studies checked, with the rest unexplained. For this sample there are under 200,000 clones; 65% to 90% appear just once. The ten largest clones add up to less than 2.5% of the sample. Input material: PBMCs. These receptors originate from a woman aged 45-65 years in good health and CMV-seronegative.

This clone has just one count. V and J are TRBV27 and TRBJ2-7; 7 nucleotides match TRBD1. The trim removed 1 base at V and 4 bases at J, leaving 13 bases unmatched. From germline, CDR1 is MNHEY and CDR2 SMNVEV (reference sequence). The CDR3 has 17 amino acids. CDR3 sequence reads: CASSLFGGSGQSYEQYF. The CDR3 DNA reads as TGTGCCAGCAGTTTATTTGGCGGTTCGGGACAGTCGTACGAGCAGTACTTC.

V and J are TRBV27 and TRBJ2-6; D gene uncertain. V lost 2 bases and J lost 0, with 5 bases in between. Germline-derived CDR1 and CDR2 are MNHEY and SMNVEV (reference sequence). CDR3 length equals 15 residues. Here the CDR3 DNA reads TGTGCCAGCAGTTTAACGGGCTCTGGGGCCAACGTCCTGACTTTC. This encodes CASSLTGSGANVLTF.

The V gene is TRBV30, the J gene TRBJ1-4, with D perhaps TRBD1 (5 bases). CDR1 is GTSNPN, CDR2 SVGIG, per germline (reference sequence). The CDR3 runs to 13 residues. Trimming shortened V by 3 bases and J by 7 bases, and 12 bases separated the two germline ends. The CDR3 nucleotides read TGTGCCTGGAGATCGGGGGGTTTTGAAAAACTGTTTTTT. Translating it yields CAWRSGGFEKLFF. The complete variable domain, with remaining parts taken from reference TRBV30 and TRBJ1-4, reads SQTIHQWPATLVQPVGSPLSLECTVEGTSNPNLYWYRQAAGRGLQLLFYSVGIGQISSEVPQNLSASRPQDRQFILSSKKLLLSDSGFYLCAWRSGGFEKLFFGSGTQLSVL.

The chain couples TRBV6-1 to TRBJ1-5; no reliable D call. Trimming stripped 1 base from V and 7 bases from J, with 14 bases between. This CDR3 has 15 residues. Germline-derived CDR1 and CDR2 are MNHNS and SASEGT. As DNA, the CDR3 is TGTGCCAGCAGTGAAGGTTGGACTACGAACCAGCCCCAGCATTTT. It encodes CASSEGWTTNQPQHF.

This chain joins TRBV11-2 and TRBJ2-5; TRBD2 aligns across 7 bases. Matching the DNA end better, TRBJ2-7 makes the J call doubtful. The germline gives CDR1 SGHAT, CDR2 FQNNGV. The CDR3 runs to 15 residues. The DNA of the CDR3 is TGTGCCAGCAGCGATCTAGCGGTTAACTCCTACGAGCAGTACTTC. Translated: CASSDLAVNSYEQYF.

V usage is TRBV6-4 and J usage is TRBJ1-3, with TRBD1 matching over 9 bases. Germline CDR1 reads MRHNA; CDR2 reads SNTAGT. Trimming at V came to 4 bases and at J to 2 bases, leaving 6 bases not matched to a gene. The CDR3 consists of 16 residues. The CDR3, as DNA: TGTGCCAGCAGTGCCCCGAGACAGGGGGCTGGAAACACCATATATTTT. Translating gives CASSAPRQGAGNTIYF.

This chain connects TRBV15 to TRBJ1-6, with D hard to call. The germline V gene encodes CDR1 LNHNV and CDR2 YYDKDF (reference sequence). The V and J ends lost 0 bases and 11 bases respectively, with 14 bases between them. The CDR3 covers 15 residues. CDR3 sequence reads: CATSREAIASPPLHF. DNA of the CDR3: TGTGCCACCAGCAGAGAGGCTATAGCGAGTCCACCCCTCCACTTT.

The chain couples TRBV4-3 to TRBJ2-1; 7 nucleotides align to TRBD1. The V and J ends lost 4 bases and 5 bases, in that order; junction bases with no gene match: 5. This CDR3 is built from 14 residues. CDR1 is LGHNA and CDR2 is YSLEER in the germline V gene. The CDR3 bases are TGCGCCAGCAGCCTTGGGGACAGCAACAATGAGCAGTTCTTC. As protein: CASSLGDSNNEQFF.

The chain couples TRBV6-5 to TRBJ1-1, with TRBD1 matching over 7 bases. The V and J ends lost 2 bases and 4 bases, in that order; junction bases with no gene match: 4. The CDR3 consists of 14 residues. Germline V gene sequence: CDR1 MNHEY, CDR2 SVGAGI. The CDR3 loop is CASSYGQVSTEAFF. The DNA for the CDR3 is TGTGCCAGCAGTTACGGACAGGTCAGCACTGAAGCTTTCTTT.

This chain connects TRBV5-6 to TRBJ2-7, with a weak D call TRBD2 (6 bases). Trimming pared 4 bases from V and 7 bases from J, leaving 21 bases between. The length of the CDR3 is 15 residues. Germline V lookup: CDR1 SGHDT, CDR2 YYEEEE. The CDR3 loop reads CASSSRDRPGREQYF. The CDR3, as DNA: TGTGCCAGCAGCAGCCGGGACCGCCCGGGGAGGGAGCAGTACTTC.